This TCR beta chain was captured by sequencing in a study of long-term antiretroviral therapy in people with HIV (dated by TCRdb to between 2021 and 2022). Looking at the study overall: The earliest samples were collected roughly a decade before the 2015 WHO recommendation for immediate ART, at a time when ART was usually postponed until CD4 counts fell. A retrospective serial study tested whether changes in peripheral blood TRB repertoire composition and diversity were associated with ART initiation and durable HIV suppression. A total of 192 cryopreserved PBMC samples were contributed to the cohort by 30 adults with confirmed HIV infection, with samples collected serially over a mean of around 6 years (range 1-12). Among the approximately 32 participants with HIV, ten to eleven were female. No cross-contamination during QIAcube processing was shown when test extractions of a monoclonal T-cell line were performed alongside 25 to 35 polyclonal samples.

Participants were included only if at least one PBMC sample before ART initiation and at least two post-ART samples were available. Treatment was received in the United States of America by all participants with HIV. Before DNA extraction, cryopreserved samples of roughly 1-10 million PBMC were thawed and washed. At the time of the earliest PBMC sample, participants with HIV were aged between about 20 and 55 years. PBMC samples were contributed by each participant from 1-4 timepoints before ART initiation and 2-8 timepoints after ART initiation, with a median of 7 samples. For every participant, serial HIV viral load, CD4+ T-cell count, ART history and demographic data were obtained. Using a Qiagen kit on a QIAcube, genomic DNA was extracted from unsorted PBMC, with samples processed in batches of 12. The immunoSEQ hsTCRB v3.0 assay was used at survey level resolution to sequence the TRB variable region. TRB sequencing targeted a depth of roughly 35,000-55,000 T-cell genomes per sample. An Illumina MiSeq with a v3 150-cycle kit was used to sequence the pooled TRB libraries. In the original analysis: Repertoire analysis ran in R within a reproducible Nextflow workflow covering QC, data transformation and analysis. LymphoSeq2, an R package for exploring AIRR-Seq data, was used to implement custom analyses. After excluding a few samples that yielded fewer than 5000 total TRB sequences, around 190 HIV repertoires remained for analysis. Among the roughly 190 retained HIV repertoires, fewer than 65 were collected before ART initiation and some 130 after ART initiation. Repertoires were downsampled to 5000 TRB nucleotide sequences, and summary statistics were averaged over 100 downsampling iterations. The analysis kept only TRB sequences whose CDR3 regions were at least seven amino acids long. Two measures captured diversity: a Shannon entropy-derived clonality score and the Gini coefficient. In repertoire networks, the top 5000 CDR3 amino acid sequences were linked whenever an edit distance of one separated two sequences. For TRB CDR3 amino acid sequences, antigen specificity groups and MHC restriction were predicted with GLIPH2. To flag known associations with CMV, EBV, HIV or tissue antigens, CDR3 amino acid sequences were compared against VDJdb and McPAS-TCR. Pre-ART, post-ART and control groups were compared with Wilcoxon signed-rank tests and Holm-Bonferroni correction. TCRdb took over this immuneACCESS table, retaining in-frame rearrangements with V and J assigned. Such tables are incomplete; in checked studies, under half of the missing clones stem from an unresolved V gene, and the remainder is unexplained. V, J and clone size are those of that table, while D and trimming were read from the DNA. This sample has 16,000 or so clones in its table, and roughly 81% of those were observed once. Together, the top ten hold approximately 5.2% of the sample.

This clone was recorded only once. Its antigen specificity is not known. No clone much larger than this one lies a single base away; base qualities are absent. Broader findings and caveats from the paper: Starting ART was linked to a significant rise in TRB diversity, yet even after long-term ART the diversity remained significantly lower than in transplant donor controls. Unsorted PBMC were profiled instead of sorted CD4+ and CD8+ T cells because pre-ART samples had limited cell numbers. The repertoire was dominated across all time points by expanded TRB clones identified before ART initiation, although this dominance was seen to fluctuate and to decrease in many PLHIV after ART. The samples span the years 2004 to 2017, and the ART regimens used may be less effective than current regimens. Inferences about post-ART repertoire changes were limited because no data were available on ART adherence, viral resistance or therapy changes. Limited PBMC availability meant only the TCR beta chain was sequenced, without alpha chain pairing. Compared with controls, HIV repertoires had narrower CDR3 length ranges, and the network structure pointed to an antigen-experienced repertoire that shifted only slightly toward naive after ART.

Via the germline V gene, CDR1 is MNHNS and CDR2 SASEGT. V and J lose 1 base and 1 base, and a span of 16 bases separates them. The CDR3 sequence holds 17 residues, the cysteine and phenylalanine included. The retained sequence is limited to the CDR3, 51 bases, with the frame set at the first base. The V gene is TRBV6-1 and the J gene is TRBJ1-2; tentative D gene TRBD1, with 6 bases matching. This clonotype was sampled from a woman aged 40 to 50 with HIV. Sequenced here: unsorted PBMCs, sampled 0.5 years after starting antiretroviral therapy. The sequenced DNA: TGTGCCAGCAGTGAAGGTTGGGCAGGGGTGGTTAACTATGGCTACACCTTC. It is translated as CASSEGWAGVVNYGYTF.